Presented here are 16 T cell receptor beta chains from one specimen sequenced in a study of cytomegalovirus exposure and HLA in healthy donors. Primers included in the PCR were 60 Vbeta and 13 Jbeta primers. Generated by immunoSEQ multiplex PCR, the TCRdb table keeps only in-frame clones and is missing some. The repertoire holds some 150,000 clones, about 69% seen once, with roughly 2.5% in the top ten. The sample comprised PBMCs. The receptors stem from a human donor in good health.

Concerning this clone: The sample has other DNA sequences that encode this CDR3 too. CDR3 loop: CSARTGYGYTF. DNA for the CDR3: TGCAGTGCCCGAACAGGGTATGGCTACACCTTC. The chain uses TRBV20-1 and TRBJ1-2; possibly TRBD1 for D (6 bases). The CDR3 totals 11 residues. The germline V and J ends were trimmed by 6 bases and 5 bases, with 10 bases remaining between them. The germline V gene encodes CDR1 DFQATT and CDR2 SNEGSKA (reference sequence).

This sequence joins TRBV7-8 and TRBJ1-2; D remains unclear. Germline CDR1 reads SGHVS; CDR2 reads FQNEAQ. V lost 3 bases and J lost 7, with 12 bases in between. This CDR3 comprises 13 residues. The CDR3 DNA is TGTGCCAGCAGCTTCCTCCAATCGGGTGGCTACACCTTC. Its translation is CASSFLQSGGYTF.

The chain couples TRBV12-5 to TRBJ2-1, with TRBD2 identical over 8 bases. Germline values: CDR1 LGHNT, CDR2 FRNRAP. The CDR3 is 16 amino acids. V gave up 5 bases and J gave up 8 bases; unmatched junction bases: 14. The CDR3 region is CASGAGGSILGHEQFF. The CDR3 coding sequence is TGTGCTAGTGGTGCGGGGGGATCCATTTTGGGTCATGAGCAGTTCTTC.

This sequence joins TRBV6-5 and TRBJ1-1, with TRBD1 identical over 7 bases. The V segment lost 0 bases and the J segment 4 bases; nucleotides outside the gene matches: 8. The CDR3 contains 16 residues. Germline V gene lookup returns CDR1 MNHEY and CDR2 SVGAGI. The CDR3 reads CASSYSATGVGTEAFF. CDR3 nucleotide sequence: TGTGCCAGCAGTTACTCGGCAACAGGGGTCGGCACTGAAGCTTTCTTT.

V is TRBV19 and J is TRBJ2-1, with TRBD1 matching 10 bases. Unmatched junction bases numbered 6, after V lost 9 bases and J lost 7 bases. Germline V gene sequence: CDR1 LNHDA, CDR2 SQIVND (reference sequence). The CDR3 is 13 amino acids. The CDR3 DNA sequence: TGTGCCAGCGGGACAGGGGTTGGTAATGAGCAGTTCTTC. Translating gives CASGTGVGNEQFF.

In its sample, this clone was seen once. CDR3 coding DNA: TGTGCCAGCAGCGCCCGGACTGCCTTTAGCGAGCAGTACTTC. This translates into CASSARTAFSEQYF. V and J are TRBV9 and TRBJ2-7; D might be TRBD2 (5 bases). V was trimmed by 3 bases and J by 6 bases, leaving 16 bases between them. This CDR3 region has 14 residues. Germline loops: CDR1 SGDLS, CDR2 YYNGEE.

J is TRBJ2-5 and V is TRBV30; 8 bases agree with TRBD1. The V and J ends lost 5 bases and 6 bases, in that order; junction bases with no gene match: 11. Germline V gene sequence: CDR1 GTSNPN, CDR2 SVGIG (reference sequence). The length of the CDR3 is 14 residues. The CDR3 nucleotides read TGTGCCTGGGAGACCGACAGGGGATCGCAGACCCAGTACTTC. It yields the protein CAWETDRGSQTQYF.

The chain has TRBV6-5 and TRBJ2-2, with no clear D. The CDR3 spans 13 residues. Germline CDR1 and CDR2: MNHEY and SVGAGI. Trimming removed 6 bases from V and 4 bases from J, with 9 bases in between. CDR3 nucleotide sequence: TGTGCCAGCAGCCGGGTTGGCACCGGGGAGCTGTTTTTT. Amino acid sequence: CASSRVGTGELFF.

J is TRBJ1-6 and V is TRBV30; 10 nucleotides line up with TRBD1. The trim removed 5 bases at V and 7 bases at J, leaving 2 bases unmatched. Germline CDR1 GTSNPN, CDR2 SVGIG (reference sequence). The CDR3 spans 13 residues. CDR3 coding DNA: TGTGCCTGGGGGACAGGGGAAAATTCACCCCTCCACTTT. This codes for CAWGTGENSPLHF.

The table lists this clone with a few counts. This rearrangement joins TRBV10-3 to TRBJ2-7, with D maybe TRBD1 (6 bases). Trimming took 6 bases from V and 1 from J, leaving 10 bases between them. The CDR3 loop spans 13 amino acids. CDR1 and CDR2 from the germline V gene are ENHRY and SYGVKD. The CDR3 DNA is TGTGCCATCAGAGATACAGGGTCCTACGAGCAGTACTTC. Translated, it gives CAIRDTGSYEQYF.

The CDR3 DNA sequence: TGTGCCAGTGGGGGACAGGGCTACACCATATATTTT. It codes for CASGGQGYTIYF. The chain links TRBV19 to TRBJ1-3; 9 positions match TRBD1. V shed 8 bases and J 8 bases; nucleotides not matched to a gene: 4. The germline gives CDR1 LNHDA, CDR2 SQIVND (reference sequence). The CDR3 runs 12 residues. Full variable domain (rest looked up from reference TRBV19 and TRBJ1-3): DGGITQSPKYLFRKEGQNVTLSCEQNLNHDAMYWYRQDPGQGLRLIYYSQIVNDFQKGDIAEGYSVSREKKESFPLTVTSAQKNPTAFYLCASGGQGYTIYFGEGSWLTVV.

V gene TRBV6-6 combines with J gene TRBJ1-1, with 12 bases that match TRBD1. CDR1 is MNHNY and CDR2 is SVGAGI in the germline V gene (reference sequence). There are 16 residues in the CDR3. V gave up 5 bases and J gave up 6 bases; unmatched junction bases: 10. CDR3 residues: CASSPHGGQGASEAFF. In DNA form, the CDR3 reads TGTGCCAGCAGTCCCCACGGGGGACAGGGGGCGTCTGAAGCTTTCTTT.

CDR3 sequence: CASSLEGQSNQPQHF. CDR3 nucleotide sequence: TGTGCCAGCAGCTTAGAGGGACAGAGCAATCAGCCCCAGCATTTT. V and J are TRBV7-2 and TRBJ1-5; 7 bases align to TRBD1. CDR3 size: 15 residues. Germline assignment: CDR1 SGHTA and CDR2 FQGNSA. V lost 1 base and J lost 1; bases outside the gene matches: 1.

The chain employs TRBV18 and TRBJ2-5; 7 nucleotides match TRBD2. The V gene end was trimmed by 5 bases and the J gene end by 2 bases; junction bases not matched to a gene: 5. This CDR3 contains 14 residues. Per the germline V gene, CDR1 is KGHSH and CDR2 is LQKENI. The CDR3: CASSKRDGQETQYF. CDR3 DNA sequence: TGTGCCAGCTCAAAGCGGGACGGACAAGAGACCCAGTACTTC.

This chain uses TRBV25-1 with TRBJ2-2; TRBD2 aligns across 11 bases. V was pared by 7 bases and J by 4 bases, with 2 bases of the junction left unmatched. There are 14 residues in the CDR3. Germline assignment: CDR1 MGHDK and CDR2 SYGVNS. CDR3 in amino acids: CASITSGGTGELFF. CDR3 nucleotides: TGTGCCAGCATTACTAGCGGGGGCACCGGGGAGCTGTTTTTT.

J is TRBJ2-3 and V is TRBV4-2, with TRBD2 matching over 10 bases. This CDR3 has 16 residues. CDR1 LGHNA and CDR2 YNFKEQ come from the germline V gene. The V gene end was trimmed by 3 bases and the J gene end by 0 bases; junction bases not matched to a gene: 3. This chain's CDR3 is CASSQLAGVSTDTQYF. The CDR3 DNA reads as TGTGCCAGCAGCCAGCTAGCGGGGGTTAGCACAGATACGCAGTATTTT.